This T cell receptor (beta chain) was retrieved from a study of shared clonotypes between healthy human individuals. For the study at large: Three CD4 naive, three CD4 memory, two CD8 naive and one CD8 memory plate were used per donor.

Study-wide results and caveats: Among non-shared clonotypes, generation probabilities were lower than among those shared by all four donors.

CDR1 and CDR2 (germline): GTSNPN, SVGIG (reference sequence). V gave up 5 bases and J gave up 2 bases, with 9 bases separating them. The CDR3 length is 12 residues. This clone has only a few counts. Its antigen remains unknown. Each replicate PCR on the sorted subsets used around 200 ng DNA (about 30,000 T cell genomes). Data came from immunoSEQ multiplex PCR; TCRdb stores just in-frame clones and leaves some out. Of 2 million to 2.5 million clones listed, under 95% are singletons. The specimen sequenced was naive CD4+ T cells from PBMCs. Subset in this sample: CD45RA+ positively selected. The chain couples TRBV30 to TRBJ1-1, with D unresolved. The receptor was derived from a man aged 18 to 30 in good health. Some clones in this sample may be carry-over from other donors' samples. CDR3 in amino acids: CAWDLGNTEAFF. The CDR3 DNA sequence: TGTGCCTGGGACCTTGGTAACACTGAAGCTTTCTTT. The whole variable domain, remainder taken from reference TRBV30 and TRBJ1-1, is SQTIHQWPATLVQPVGSPLSLECTVEGTSNPNLYWYRQAAGRGLQLLFYSVGIGQISSEVPQNLSASRPQDRQFILSSKKLLLSDSGFYLCAWDLGNTEAFFGQGTRLTVV.